This entry features one TCR beta chain sequence. The sample is drawn from a study of shared clonotypes between healthy human individuals. Germline V gene lookup returns CDR1 SNHLY and CDR2 FYNNEI. This CDR3 is 15 amino acids long. V gave up 6 bases and J gave up 4 bases; unmatched junction bases: 11. Naive CD8 cells were CD45RO-negative, positively selected for CCR7, excluding terminally differentiated effector memory CD45RA+ cells. Investigators spread the genomic DNA of each subset evenly over several immunoSEQ plates. The protocol was immunoSEQ multiplex PCR, while the TCRdb copy is restricted to in-frame clones and leaves out a portion. The table includes about 870,000 clones, about 92% detected once.

The genes are TRBV2 and TRBJ1-1; 7 nucleotides agree with TRBD1. What was sequenced was naive CD8+ T cells sorted from blood. The source of this sequence is a man aged 25 to 40 in good health. The DNA of the CDR3 is TGTGCCAGCAGAAATAGTGAGACAGGGATCACTGAAGCTTTCTTT. It codes for CASRNSETGITEAFF.